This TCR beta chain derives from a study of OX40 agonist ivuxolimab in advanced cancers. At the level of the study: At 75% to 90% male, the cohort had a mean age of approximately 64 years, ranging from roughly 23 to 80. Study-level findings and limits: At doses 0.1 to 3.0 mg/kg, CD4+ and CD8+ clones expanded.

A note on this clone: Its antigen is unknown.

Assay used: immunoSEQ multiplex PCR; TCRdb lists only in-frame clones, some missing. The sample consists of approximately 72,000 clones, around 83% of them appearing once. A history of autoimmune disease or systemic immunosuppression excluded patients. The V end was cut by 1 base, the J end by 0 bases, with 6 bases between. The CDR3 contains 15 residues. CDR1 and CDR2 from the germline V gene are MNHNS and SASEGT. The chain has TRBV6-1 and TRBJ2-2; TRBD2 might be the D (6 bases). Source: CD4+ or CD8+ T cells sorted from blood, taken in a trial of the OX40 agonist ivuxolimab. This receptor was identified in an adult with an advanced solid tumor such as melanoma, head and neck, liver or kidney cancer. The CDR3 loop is CASSEGGANTGELFF. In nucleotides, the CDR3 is TGTGCCAGCAGTGAAGGCGGGGCGAACACCGGGGAGCTGTTTTTT.